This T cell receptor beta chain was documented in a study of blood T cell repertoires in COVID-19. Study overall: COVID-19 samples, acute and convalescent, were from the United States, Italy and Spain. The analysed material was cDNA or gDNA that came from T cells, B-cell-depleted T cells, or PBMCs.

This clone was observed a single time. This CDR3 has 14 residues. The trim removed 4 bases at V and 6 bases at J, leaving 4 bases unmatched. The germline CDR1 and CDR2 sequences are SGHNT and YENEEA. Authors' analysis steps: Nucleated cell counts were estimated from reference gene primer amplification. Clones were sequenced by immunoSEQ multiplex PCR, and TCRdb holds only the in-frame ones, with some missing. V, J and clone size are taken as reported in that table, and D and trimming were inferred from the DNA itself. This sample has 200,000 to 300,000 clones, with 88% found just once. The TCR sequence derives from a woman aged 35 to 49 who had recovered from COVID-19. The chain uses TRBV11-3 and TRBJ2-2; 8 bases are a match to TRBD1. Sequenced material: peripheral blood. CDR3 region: CASSSRGRPGELFF. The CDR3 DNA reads TGTGCCAGCAGCTCCAGGGGGCGCCCCGGGGAGCTGTTTTTT.